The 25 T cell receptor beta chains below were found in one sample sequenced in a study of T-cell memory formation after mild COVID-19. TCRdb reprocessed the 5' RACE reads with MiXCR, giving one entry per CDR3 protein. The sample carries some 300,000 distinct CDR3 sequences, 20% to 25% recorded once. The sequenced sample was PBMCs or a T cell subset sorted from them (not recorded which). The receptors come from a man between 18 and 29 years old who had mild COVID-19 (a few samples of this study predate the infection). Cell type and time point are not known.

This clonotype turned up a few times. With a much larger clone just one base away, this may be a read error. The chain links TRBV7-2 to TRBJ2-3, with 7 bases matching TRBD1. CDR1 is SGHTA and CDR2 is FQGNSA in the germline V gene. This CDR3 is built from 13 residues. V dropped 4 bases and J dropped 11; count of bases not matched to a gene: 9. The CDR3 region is CASSSMDRSRQYF. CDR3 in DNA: TGTGCCAGCAGCTCCATGGACAGGTCACGGCAGTATTTT.

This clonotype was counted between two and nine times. CDR3 amino acids: CASRSGAGSPLHF. CDR3 nucleotide sequence: TGTGCCAGCCGGTCGGGGGCCGGTTCACCCCTCCACTTT. The chain links TRBV12-3 or TRBV12-4 to TRBJ1-6, with D possibly TRBD1 on 6 matching bases. CDR3 size: 13 residues. The V end was cut by 8 bases, the J end by 9 bases, with 14 bases between.

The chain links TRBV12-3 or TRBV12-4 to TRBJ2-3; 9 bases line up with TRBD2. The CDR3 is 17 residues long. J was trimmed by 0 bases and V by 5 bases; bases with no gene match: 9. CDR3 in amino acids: CASSPSLAGLSTDTQYF. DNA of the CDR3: TGTGCCAGCAGTCCGAGCCTAGCGGGGCTTAGCACAGATACGCAGTATTTT.

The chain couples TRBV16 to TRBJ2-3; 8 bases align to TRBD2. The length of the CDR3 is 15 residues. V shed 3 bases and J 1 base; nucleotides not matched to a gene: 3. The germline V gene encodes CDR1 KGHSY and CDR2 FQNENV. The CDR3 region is CASSQRAGGTDTQYF. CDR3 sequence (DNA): TGTGCCAGCAGCCAGAGAGCGGGGGGCACAGATACGCAGTATTTT.

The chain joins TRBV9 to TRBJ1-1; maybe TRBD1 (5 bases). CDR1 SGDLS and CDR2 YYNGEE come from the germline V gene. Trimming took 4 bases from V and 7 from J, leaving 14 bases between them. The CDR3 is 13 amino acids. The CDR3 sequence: CASSPQPGGEAFF. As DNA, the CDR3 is TGTGCCAGCAGCCCTCAACCCGGGGGTGAAGCTTTCTTT.

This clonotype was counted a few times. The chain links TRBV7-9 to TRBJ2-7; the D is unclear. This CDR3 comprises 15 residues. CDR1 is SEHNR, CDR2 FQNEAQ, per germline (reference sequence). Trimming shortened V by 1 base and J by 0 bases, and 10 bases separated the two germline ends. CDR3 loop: CASSLGASSSYEQYV. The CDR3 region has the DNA TGTGCCAGCAGCTTAGGGGCCTCGAGCTCCTACGAGCAGTACGTC.

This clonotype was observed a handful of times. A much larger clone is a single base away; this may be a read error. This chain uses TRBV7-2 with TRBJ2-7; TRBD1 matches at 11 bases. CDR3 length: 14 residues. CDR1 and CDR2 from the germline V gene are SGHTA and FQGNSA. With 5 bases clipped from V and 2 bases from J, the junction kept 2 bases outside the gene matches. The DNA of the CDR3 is TGTGCCAGCAGCCGGGACAGGGGGACCTACGAGCAGTACTTC. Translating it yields CASSRDRGTYEQYF.

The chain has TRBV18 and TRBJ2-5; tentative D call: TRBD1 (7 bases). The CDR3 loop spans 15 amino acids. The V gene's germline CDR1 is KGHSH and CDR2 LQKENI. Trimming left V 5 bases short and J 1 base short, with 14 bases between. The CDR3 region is CASSGGGDGQETQYF. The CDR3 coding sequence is TGTGCCAGCTCAGGAGGGGGCGACGGCCAAGAGACCCAGTACTTC.

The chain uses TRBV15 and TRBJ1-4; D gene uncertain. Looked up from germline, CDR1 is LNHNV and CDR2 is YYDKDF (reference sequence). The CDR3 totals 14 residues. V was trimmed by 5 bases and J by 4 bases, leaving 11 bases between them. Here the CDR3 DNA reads TGTGCCACCAGCCTCCTAACACTTAATGAAAAACTGTTTTTT. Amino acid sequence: CATSLLTLNEKLFF.

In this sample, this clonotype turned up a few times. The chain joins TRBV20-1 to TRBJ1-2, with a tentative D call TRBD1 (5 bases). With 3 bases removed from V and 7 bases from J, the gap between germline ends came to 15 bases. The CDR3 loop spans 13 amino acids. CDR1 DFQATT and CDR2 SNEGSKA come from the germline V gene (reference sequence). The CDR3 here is CSASRGRFFGYTF. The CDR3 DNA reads TGCAGTGCTAGTCGGGGGAGATTTTTTGGCTACACCTTC.

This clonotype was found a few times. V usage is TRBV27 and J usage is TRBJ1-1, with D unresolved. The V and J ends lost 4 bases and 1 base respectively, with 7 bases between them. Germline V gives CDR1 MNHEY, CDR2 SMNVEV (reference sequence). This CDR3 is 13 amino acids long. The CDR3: CASSWLPNTEAFF. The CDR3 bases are TGTGCCAGCAGTTGGCTCCCGAACACTGAAGCTTTCTTT.

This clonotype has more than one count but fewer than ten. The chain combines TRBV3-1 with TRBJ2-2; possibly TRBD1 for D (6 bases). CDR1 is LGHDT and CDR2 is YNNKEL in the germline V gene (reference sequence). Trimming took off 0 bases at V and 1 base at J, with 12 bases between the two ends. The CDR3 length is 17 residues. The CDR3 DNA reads TGTGCCAGCAGCCAAGATCCTGGGACATGGAACACCGGGGAGCTGTTTTTT. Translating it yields CASSQDPGTWNTGELFF.

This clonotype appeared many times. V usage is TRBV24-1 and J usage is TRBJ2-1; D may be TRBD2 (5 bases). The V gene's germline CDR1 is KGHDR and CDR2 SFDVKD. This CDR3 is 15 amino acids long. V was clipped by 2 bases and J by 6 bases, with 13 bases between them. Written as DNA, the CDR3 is TGTGCCACCAGTGATTCCGGACTTTTCGCCAATGAGCAGTTCTTC. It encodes CATSDSGLFANEQFF.

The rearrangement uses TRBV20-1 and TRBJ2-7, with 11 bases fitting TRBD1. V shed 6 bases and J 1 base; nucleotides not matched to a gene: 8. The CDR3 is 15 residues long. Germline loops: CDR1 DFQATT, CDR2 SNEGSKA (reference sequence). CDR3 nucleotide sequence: TGCAGTGCCCAGGGTGGGGACAGGGGGTCCTACGAGCAGTACTTC. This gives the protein CSAQGGDRGSYEQYF.

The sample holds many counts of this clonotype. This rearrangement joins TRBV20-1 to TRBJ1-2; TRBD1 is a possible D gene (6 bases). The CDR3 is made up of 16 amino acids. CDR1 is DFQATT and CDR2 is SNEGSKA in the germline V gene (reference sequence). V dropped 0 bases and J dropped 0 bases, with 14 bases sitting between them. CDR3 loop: CSARDVTKGANYGYTF. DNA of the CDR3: TGCAGTGCTAGAGATGTGACAAAGGGGGCTAACTATGGCTACACCTTC.

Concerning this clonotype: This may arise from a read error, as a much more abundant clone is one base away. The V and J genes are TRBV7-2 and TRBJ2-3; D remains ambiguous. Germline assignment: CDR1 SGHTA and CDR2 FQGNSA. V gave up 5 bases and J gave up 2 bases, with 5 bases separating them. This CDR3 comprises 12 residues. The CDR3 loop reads CASSPATDTQYF. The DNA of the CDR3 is TGTGCCAGCAGCCCCGCCACAGATACGCAGTATTTT.

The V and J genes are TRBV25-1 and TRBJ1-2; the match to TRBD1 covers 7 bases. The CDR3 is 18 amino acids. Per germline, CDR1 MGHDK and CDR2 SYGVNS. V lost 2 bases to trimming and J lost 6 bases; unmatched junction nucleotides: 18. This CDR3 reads CASSETPSTGAVGHGYTF. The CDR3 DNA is TGTGCCAGCAGTGAAACCCCAAGTACAGGGGCTGTGGGTCATGGCTACACCTTC.

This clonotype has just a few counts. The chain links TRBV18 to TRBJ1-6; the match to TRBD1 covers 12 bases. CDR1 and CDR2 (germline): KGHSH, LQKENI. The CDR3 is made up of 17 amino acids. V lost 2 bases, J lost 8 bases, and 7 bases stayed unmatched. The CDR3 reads CASSPMGQGAMYSPLHF. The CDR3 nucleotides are TGTGCCAGCTCACCAATGGGACAGGGGGCGATGTATTCACCCCTCCACTTT.

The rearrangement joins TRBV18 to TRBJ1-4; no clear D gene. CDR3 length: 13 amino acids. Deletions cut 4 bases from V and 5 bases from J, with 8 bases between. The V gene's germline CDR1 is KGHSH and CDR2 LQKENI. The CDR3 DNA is TGTGCCAGCTCACGGGCGGAGAATGAAAAACTGTTTTTT. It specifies CASSRAENEKLFF. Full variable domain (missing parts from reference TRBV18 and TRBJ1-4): NAGVMQNPRHLVRRRGQEARLRCSPMKGHSHVYWYRQLPEEGLKFMVYLQKENIIDESGMPKERFSAEFPKEGPSILRIQQVVRGDSAAYFCASSRAENEKLFFGSGTQLSVL.

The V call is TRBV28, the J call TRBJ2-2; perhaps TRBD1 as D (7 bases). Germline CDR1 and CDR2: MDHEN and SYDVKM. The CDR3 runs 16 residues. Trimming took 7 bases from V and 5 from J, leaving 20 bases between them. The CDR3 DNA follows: TGTGCCAGCATCCCGGGAGACAGGGAAGTGACCGGGGAGCTGTTTTTT. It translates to CASIPGDREVTGELFF.

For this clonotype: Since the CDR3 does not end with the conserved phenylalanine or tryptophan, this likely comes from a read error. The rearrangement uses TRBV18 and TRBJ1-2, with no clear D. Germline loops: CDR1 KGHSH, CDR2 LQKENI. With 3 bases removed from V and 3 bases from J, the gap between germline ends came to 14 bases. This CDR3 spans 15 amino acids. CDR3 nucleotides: TGTGCCAGCTCACCCGGAGTCGCTACAGACTATGGCTACACCTTA. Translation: CASSPGVATDYGYTL.

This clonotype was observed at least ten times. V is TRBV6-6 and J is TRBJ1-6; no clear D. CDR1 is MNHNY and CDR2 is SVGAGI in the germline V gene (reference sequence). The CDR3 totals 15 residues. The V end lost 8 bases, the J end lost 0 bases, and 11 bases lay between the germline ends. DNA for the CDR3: TGTGCCAGCTCACTAAGCAGCTCCTATAATTCACCCCTCCACTTT. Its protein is CASSLSSSYNSPLHF.

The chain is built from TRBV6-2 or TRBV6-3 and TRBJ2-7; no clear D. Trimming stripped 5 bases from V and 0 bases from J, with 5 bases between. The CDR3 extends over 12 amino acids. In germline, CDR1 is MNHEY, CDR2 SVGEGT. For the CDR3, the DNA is TGTGCCAGCAGTCAGAGCTCCTACGAGCAGTACGTC. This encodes CASSQSSYEQYV.

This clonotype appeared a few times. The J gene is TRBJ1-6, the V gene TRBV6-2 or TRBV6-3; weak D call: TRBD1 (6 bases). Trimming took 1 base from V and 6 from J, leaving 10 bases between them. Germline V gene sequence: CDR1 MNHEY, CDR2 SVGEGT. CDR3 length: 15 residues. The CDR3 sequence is CASSYFRQVNSPLHF. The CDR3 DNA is TGTGCCAGCAGTTACTTCCGACAGGTTAATTCACCCCTCCACTTT.

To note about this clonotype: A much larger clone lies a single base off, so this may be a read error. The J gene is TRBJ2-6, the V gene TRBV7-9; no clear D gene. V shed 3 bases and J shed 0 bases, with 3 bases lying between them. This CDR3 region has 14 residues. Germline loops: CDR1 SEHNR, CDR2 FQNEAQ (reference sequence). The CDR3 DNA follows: TGTGCCAGCAGCTTCGACTCTGGGGCCAACGTCCTGACTTTC. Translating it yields CASSFDSGANVLTF.